The source of this T cell receptor (beta chain) is a study of vaccination effects on CD4 cells after COVID-19. At the level of the study: Two doses of BNT162b2 or mRNA-1273 vaccine were administered to participants.

TCRdb keeps only in-frame clones here, not all; method: immunoSEQ multiplex PCR. The profile shows tens of thousands of clones, 75% of them singletons. Prior to sequencing, the ViraFEST assay stimulated PBMC with viral peptide pools, which expanded the antigen-specific CD4+ T cells. Cells that had been cultured for ten to eleven days were the source of isolated CD4+ T cells. All vaccine recipients tested negative for nucleocapsid antibodies and had never contracted SARS-CoV-2 infection. With respect to this clone: What it binds is unknown.

The TCR sequence derives from a human donor who received a COVID-19 vaccine. This material consisted of CD4+ T cells from PBMCs cultured with HCoV-NL63 spike peptides, taken before COVID-19 vaccination.

The CDR3 DNA reads as TGTGCCAGCAGTTTAGGGGGGGCTGGTAGCACTGAAGCTTTCTTT. The encoded protein is CASSLGGAGSTEAFF. The chain has TRBV28 and TRBJ1-1; weak D call: TRBD1 (6 bases). This CDR3 comprises 15 residues. Trimming stripped 2 bases from V and 4 bases from J, with 14 bases between. The germline gives CDR1 MDHEN, CDR2 SYDVKM.